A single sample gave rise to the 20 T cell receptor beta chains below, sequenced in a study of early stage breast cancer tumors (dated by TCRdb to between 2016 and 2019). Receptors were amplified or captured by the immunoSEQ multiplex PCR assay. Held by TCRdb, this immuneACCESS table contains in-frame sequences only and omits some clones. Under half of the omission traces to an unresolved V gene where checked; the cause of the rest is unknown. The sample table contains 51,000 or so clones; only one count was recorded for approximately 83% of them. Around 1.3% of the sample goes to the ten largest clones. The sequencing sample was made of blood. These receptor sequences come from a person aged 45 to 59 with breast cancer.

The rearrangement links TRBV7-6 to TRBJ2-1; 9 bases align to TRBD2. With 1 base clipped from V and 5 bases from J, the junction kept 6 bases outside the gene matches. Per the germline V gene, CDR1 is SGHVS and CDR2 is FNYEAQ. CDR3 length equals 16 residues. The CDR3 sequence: CASSLETAGGHNEQFF. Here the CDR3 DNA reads TGTGCCAGCAGCTTAGAAACCGCGGGGGGGCACAATGAGCAGTTCTTC.

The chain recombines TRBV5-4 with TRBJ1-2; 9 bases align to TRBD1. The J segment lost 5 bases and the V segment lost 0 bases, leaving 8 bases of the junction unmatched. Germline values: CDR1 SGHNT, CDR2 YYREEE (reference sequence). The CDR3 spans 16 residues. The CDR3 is CASSLVDPGQGYGYTF. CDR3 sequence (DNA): TGTGCCAGCAGCTTGGTAGATCCGGGACAGGGTTATGGCTACACCTTC.

The CDR3 DNA reads as TGTGCCAGCAGCTTAACGGAAAAACTGTTTTTT. Its translation is CASSLTEKLFF. The chain joins TRBV7-8 to TRBJ1-4, with D uncertain. The germline V and J ends were trimmed by 2 bases and 8 bases, with 3 bases remaining between them. CDR3 size: 11 residues. Germline lookup yields CDR1 SGHVS and CDR2 FQNEAQ.

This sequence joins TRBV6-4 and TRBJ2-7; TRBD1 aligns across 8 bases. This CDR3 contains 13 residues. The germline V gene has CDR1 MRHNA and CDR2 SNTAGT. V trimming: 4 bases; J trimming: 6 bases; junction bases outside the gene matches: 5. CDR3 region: CASSAGGTGEQYF. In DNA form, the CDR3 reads TGTGCCAGCAGTGCAGGGGGCACAGGCGAGCAGTACTTC.

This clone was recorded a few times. Here the CDR3 DNA reads TGTGCCAGCAGCCCCCAAGCAAGCTCCTACAATGAGCAGTTCTTC. Translated, it gives CASSPQASSYNEQFF. J is TRBJ2-1 and V is TRBV7-2, with D hard to call. Germline-derived CDR1 and CDR2 are SGHTA and FQGNSA. V gave up 5 bases and J gave up 0 bases, with 11 bases separating them. This CDR3 is built from 15 residues.

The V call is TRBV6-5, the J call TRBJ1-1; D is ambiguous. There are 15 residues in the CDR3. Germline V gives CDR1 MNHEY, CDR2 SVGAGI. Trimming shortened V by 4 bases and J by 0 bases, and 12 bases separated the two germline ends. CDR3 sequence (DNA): TGTGCCAGCAGTTCACGACTGGGCATGAACACTGAAGCTTTCTTT. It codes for CASSSRLGMNTEAFF.

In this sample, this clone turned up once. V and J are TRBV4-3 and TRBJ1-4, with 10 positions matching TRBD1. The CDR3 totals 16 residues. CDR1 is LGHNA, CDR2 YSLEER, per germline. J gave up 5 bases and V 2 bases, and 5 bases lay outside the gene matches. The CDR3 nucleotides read TGCGCCAGCAGCCAAAATCCGGGACAGGGGAATGAAAAACTGTTTTTT. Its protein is CASSQNPGQGNEKLFF.

CDR3 coding DNA: TGTGCCAGCAGCCCATCGGGACACCAAGAGACCCAGTACTTC. Its translation: CASSPSGHQETQYF. The rearrangement links TRBV7-2 to TRBJ2-5; D is perhaps TRBD1 or TRBD2 (5 bases each). The CDR3 is 14 residues long. Deletions cut 5 bases from V and 0 bases from J, with 10 bases between. Germline CDR1 is SGHTA and CDR2 is FQGNSA.

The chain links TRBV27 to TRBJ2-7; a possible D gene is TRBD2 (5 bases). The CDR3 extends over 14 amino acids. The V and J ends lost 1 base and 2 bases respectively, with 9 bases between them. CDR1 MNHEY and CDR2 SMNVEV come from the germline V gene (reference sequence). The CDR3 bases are TGTGCCAGCAGTTTATGGGCCGGGACCTACGAGCAGTACTTC. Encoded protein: CASSLWAGTYEQYF.

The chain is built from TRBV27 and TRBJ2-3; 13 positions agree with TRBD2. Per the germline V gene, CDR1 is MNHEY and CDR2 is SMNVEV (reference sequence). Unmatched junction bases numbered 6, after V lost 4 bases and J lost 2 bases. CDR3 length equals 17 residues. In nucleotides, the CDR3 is TGTGCCAGCAGTTATGACACTAGCGGGGGGGACACAGATACGCAGTATTTT. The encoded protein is CASSYDTSGGDTDTQYF.

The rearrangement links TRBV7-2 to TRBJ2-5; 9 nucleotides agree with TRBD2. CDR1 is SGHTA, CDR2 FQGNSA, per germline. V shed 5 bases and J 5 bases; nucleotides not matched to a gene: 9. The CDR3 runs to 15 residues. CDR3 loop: CASSQAGLAGETQYF. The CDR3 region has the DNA TGTGCCAGCAGCCAGGCGGGGCTAGCGGGGGAGACCCAGTACTTC.

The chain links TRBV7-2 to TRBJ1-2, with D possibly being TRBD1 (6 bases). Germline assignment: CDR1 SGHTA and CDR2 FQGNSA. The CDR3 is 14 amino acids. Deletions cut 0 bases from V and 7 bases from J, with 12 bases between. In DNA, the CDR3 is TGTGCCAGCAGCTTAGCTGGACAAGGGGGTGGCTACACCTTC. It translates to CASSLAGQGGGYTF.

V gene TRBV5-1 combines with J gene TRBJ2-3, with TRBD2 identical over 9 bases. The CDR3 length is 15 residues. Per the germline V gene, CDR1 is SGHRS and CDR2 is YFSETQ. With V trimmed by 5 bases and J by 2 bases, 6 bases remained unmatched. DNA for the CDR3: TGCGCCAGCAGAACTCGCGGGGGGGCCACAGATACGCAGTATTTT. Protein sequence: CASRTRGGATDTQYF.

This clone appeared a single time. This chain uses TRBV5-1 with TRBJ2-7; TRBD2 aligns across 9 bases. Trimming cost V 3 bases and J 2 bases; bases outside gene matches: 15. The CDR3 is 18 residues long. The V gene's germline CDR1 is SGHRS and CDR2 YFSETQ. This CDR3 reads CASSSMEAGTSKPYEQYF. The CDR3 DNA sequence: TGCGCCAGCAGCTCTATGGAAGCCGGGACTAGCAAGCCCTACGAGCAGTACTTC.

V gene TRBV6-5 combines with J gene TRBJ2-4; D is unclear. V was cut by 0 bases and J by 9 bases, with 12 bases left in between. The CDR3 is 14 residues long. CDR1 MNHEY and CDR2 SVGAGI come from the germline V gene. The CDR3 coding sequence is TGTGCCAGCAGTTACTCTCGGCAGGCCCTCATTCAGTACTTC. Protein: CASSYSRQALIQYF.

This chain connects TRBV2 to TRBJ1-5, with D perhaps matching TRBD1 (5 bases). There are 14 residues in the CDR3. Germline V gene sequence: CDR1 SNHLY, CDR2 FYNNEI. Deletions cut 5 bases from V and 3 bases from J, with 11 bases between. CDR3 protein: CASSRDRINQPQHF. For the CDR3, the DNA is TGTGCCAGCAGTCGGGACCGCATCAATCAGCCCCAGCATTTT.

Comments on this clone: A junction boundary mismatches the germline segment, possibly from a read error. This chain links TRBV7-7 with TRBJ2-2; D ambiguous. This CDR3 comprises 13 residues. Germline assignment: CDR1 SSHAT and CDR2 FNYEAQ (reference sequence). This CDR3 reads CASSLEISGELFF. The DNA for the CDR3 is TGTGCTAGCAGCTTAGAAATTTCGGGGGAGCTGTTTTTT.

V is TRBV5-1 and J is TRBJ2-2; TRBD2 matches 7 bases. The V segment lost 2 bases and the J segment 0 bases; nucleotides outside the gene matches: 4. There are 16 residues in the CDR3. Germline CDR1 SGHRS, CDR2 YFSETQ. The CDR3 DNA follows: TGCGCCAGCAGCTTCAGCGGGACGACGAACACCGGGGAGCTGTTTTTT. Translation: CASSFSGTTNTGELFF.

The CDR3 region has the DNA TGTGCCAGTAGTATGCGGGGGAATGGCTACACCTTC. It encodes CASSMRGNGYTF. The chain joins TRBV19 to TRBJ1-2; D possibly corresponds to TRBD1 (5 bases). Germline CDR1 reads LNHDA; CDR2 reads SQIVND (reference sequence). The CDR3 is made up of 12 amino acids. V gave up 3 bases and J gave up 6 bases, with 8 bases separating them.

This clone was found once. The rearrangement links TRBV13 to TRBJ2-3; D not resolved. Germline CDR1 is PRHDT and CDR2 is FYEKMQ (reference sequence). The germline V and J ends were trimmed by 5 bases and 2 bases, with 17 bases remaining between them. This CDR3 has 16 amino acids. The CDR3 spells CASSPGSRGYTDTQYF. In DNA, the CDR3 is TGTGCCAGCAGCCCGGGTTCCCGAGGCTACACAGATACGCAGTATTTT.